Shown below are 26 T cell receptor beta chains from a single sample sequenced in a study of cytomegalovirus exposure and HLA in healthy donors. PCR employed 60 Vbeta and 13 Jbeta primers. Produced via immunoSEQ multiplex PCR; TCRdb's table is partial and in-frame only. The sample has some 150,000 clones, 82% seen once; the top ten hold around 3%. Sequences were obtained from PBMCs. These TCRs come from a man younger than 35 in good health and CMV-seropositive.

V and J are TRBV19 and TRBJ2-2; 11 bases are shared with TRBD1. CDR3 size: 16 residues. Per germline, CDR1 LNHDA and CDR2 SQIVND (reference sequence). V dropped 4 bases and J dropped 4; count of bases not matched to a gene: 5. Written as DNA, the CDR3 is TGTGCCAGTAGTACCCGGGACAGGGGGTTCACCGGGGAGCTGTTTTTT. Its protein product is CASSTRDRGFTGELFF.

CDR3 in amino acids: CSVEDRQGTDTQYF. As DNA, the CDR3 is TGCAGCGTTGAAGATCGCCAGGGCACAGATACGCAGTATTTT. The chain has TRBV29-1 and TRBJ2-3; D remains unclear. The CDR3 runs 14 residues. From germline, CDR1 is SQVTM and CDR2 ANQGSEA. Trimming took off 0 bases at V and 1 base at J, with 8 bases between the two ends.

CDR3 nucleotide sequence: TGCAGCGTTGAATTTCAGGGGGGCGAGCAGTACTTC. Its translation: CSVEFQGGEQYF. The chain couples TRBV29-1 to TRBJ2-7; perhaps TRBD1 as D (7 bases). The V end lost 2 bases, the J end lost 6 bases, and 11 bases lay between the germline ends. This CDR3 region has 12 residues. The germline V gene encodes CDR1 SQVTM and CDR2 ANQGSEA.

The CDR3 DNA reads TGTGCCAGCAGTACCGGACTAGCGGGCCGATTAAGCACCGGGGAGCTGTTTTTT. Translating it yields CASSTGLAGRLSTGELFF. The gene calls are TRBV28 and TRBJ2-2; 11 nucleotides align to TRBD2. This CDR3 is built from 18 residues. The V gene end was trimmed by 5 bases and the J gene end by 4 bases; junction bases not matched to a gene: 12. Germline-derived CDR1 and CDR2 are MDHEN and SYDVKM.

This clone was found a few times. This chain uses TRBV7-9 with TRBJ2-2, with D uncertain. The CDR3 length is 14 residues. Germline-derived CDR1 and CDR2 are SEHNR and FQNEAQ (reference sequence). V shed 2 bases and J shed 5 bases, with 9 bases lying between them. The CDR3 here is CASSLTATTGELFF. CDR3 in DNA: TGTGCCAGCAGCTTAACAGCAACTACCGGGGAGCTGTTTTTT.

CDR3 in DNA: TGTGCCAGCAGGTTTAGCGGGAACTACAATGAGCAGTTCTTC. It is translated as CASRFSGNYNEQFF. V usage is TRBV27 and J usage is TRBJ2-1; 8 nucleotides align to TRBD2. CDR3 size: 14 residues. The V segment lost 6 bases and the J segment 3 bases; nucleotides outside the gene matches: 4. The V gene's germline CDR1 is MNHEY and CDR2 SMNVEV (reference sequence).

The V gene is TRBV5-4, the J gene TRBJ2-1; TRBD1 matches 7 bases. The germline CDR1 and CDR2 sequences are SGHNT and YYREEE (reference sequence). CDR3 length: 14 residues. Trimming at V came to 7 bases and at J to 3 bases, leaving 7 bases not matched to a gene. CDR3 nucleotide sequence: TGTGCCAGCGCCGGGACAGTGGACTACAATGAGCAGTTCTTC. Encoded protein: CASAGTVDYNEQFF.

The chain links TRBV6-6 to TRBJ2-1, with a weak D call TRBD2 (6 bases). Trimming removed 2 bases from V and 6 bases from J, with 14 bases in between. The CDR3 has 15 amino acids. From germline, CDR1 is MNHNY and CDR2 SVGAGI (reference sequence). For the CDR3, the DNA is TGTGCCAGCAGTTACGTAGATAGCGGCTTCAATGAGCAGTTCTTC. Amino acids: CASSYVDSGFNEQFF.

The CDR3 reads CASSDGDRDFYEQYF. The CDR3 DNA reads TGCGCCAGCAGCGACGGGGACAGGGACTTCTACGAGCAGTACTTC. The rearrangement uses TRBV5-1 and TRBJ2-7, with 9 bases lining up with TRBD1. Germline V lookup: CDR1 SGHRS, CDR2 YFSETQ. Trimming cost V 4 bases and J 3 bases; bases outside gene matches: 8. This CDR3 is built from 15 residues. Based on the CDR3 plus reference TRBV5-1 and TRBJ2-7, the full variable domain is KAGVTQTPRYLIKTRGQQVTLSCSPISGHRSVSWYQQTPGQGLQFLFEYFSETQRNKGNFPGRFSGRQFSNSRSEMNVSTLELGDSALYLCASSDGDRDFYEQYFGPGTRLTVT.

The chain couples TRBV2 to TRBJ2-1; perhaps TRBD1 as D (6 bases). V dropped 7 bases and J dropped 5 bases, with 21 bases sitting between them. Germline-derived CDR1 and CDR2 are SNHLY and FYNNEI. The CDR3 consists of 16 residues. The CDR3 DNA sequence: TGTGCCAGCATTCCCCGGCGCGCAGGGGTCAACAATGAGCAGTTCTTC. It translates to CASIPRRAGVNNEQFF.

This rearrangement joins TRBV6-5 to TRBJ2-7; 7 positions agree with TRBD1. CDR3 length equals 14 residues. J lost 0 bases, V lost 6 bases, and 5 bases had no gene match. From germline, CDR1 is MNHEY and CDR2 SVGAGI. The CDR3 protein is CASSETGSSYEQYF. CDR3 nucleotide sequence: TGTGCCAGCAGCGAGACAGGGAGCTCCTACGAGCAGTACTTC.

V is TRBV7-8 and J is TRBJ2-5, with D perhaps matching TRBD1 (5 bases). The CDR3 is 11 amino acids. The V and J ends lost 5 bases and 5 bases respectively, with 6 bases between them. CDR1 is SGHVS and CDR2 is FQNEAQ in the germline V gene. In DNA form, the CDR3 reads TGTGCCAGCAGCCCAGGGGAGACCCAGTACTTC. Translating gives CASSPGETQYF.

V is TRBV6-1 and J is TRBJ1-3; D not certain. The CDR3 spans 16 residues. Trimming took 1 base from V and 4 from J, leaving 14 bases between them. Germline assignment: CDR1 MNHNS and CDR2 SASEGT. This CDR3 reads CASSEGQLLIGNTIYF. The CDR3, as DNA: TGTGCCAGCAGTGAAGGTCAACTCCTCATCGGAAACACCATATATTTT.

The rearrangement links TRBV2 to TRBJ2-7; a weak D match, TRBD1 (6 bases). Trimming stripped 6 bases from V and 5 bases from J, with 11 bases between. There are 12 residues in the CDR3. Germline V gene sequence: CDR1 SNHLY, CDR2 FYNNEI. The CDR3 reads CASRGQPDEQYF. DNA of the CDR3: TGTGCCAGCAGGGGACAACCCGACGAGCAGTACTTC.

The rearrangement joins TRBV28 to TRBJ1-4, with 9 bases lining up with TRBD1. Germline CDR1 is MDHEN and CDR2 is SYDVKM. This CDR3 is built from 15 residues. The V gene end was trimmed by 4 bases and the J gene end by 2 bases; junction bases not matched to a gene: 2. The CDR3 region has the DNA TGTGCCAGCAGTTACAGGGGGCTTACTAATGAAAAACTGTTTTTT. Its translation is CASSYRGLTNEKLFF.

The J gene is TRBJ2-1, the V gene TRBV5-5; 12 positions agree with TRBD2. V lost 4 bases and J lost 4; bases outside the gene matches: 3. Germline V CDR1 and CDR2: SGHKS, YYEKEE (reference sequence). This CDR3 contains 15 residues. The CDR3 is CASSPLAGGYNEQFF. CDR3 DNA sequence: TGTGCCAGCAGCCCGCTAGCGGGAGGGTACAATGAGCAGTTCTTC.

The genes are TRBV5-1 and TRBJ1-4; D uncertain. The germline V and J ends were trimmed by 0 bases and 8 bases, with 5 bases remaining between them. The CDR3 covers 12 residues. In germline, CDR1 is SGHRS, CDR2 YFSETQ. Here the CDR3 DNA reads TGCGCCAGCAGCTTGGACGGGGAAAAACTGTTTTTT. Protein sequence: CASSLDGEKLFF.

The chain recombines TRBV9 with TRBJ2-3; 10 positions match TRBD2. This CDR3 has 17 amino acids. Germline CDR1 SGDLS, CDR2 YYNGEE. Trimming at V came to 0 bases and at J to 1 base, leaving 5 bases not matched to a gene. The CDR3 is CASSVALAGARTDTQYF. The CDR3 region has the DNA TGTGCCAGCAGCGTAGCCCTAGCGGGAGCCCGCACAGATACGCAGTATTTT.

The chain recombines TRBV11-2 with TRBJ2-3; weak D call: TRBD2 (6 bases). Trimming cost V 1 base and J 6 bases, with 14 bases left between them. There are 15 residues in the CDR3. CDR1 and CDR2 (germline): SGHAT, FQNNGV. The CDR3 bases are TGTGCCAGCAGCTTAGTCCCAGAAGGAGGGGATACGCAGTATTTT. Amino acids: CASSLVPEGGDTQYF.

The chain carries TRBV4-1 and TRBJ2-3; 10 bases match TRBD2. The CDR3 has 17 residues. Losses at the gene ends were 0 bases for V and 0 bases for J; bases not matched to a gene: 3. CDR1 is MGHRA, CDR2 YSYEKL, per germline. This CDR3 reads CASSQDLTSGSTDTQYF. CDR3 DNA: TGCGCCAGCAGCCAAGATTTGACTAGCGGGAGCACAGATACGCAGTATTTT.

V and J are TRBV5-1 and TRBJ2-5; D ambiguous. Trimming took 2 bases from V and 6 from J, leaving 11 bases between them. The CDR3 is 13 amino acids. Looked up from germline, CDR1 is SGHRS and CDR2 is YFSETQ. Here the CDR3 reads CASSFDSSQTQYF. CDR3 sequence (DNA): TGCGCCAGCAGCTTTGATTCCAGTCAGACCCAGTACTTC. Full variable domain (remainder filled in from reference TRBV5-1 and TRBJ2-5): KAGVTQTPRYLIKTRGQQVTLSCSPISGHRSVSWYQQTPGQGLQFLFEYFSETQRNKGNFPGRFSGRQFSNSRSEMNVSTLELGDSALYLCASSFDSSQTQYFGPGTRLLVL.

The V call is TRBV10-3, the J call TRBJ2-5; no firm D call. V lost 11 bases and J lost 4, with 11 bases in between. Per the germline V gene, CDR1 is ENHRY and CDR2 is SYGVKD. This CDR3 has 11 amino acids. This CDR3 is CAAGRGETQYF. The CDR3 DNA follows: TGTGCCGCCGGAAGAGGAGAGACCCAGTACTTC.

The rearrangement joins TRBV11-2 to TRBJ2-5; D uncertain. CDR1 and CDR2 (germline): SGHAT, FQNNGV. With 5 bases removed from V and 2 bases from J, the gap between germline ends came to 3 bases. This CDR3 comprises 11 residues. CDR3 protein: CASSIQETQYF. The CDR3 DNA reads as TGTGCCAGCAGCATACAAGAGACCCAGTACTTC.

J is TRBJ2-5 and V is TRBV11-2; 8 bases match TRBD1. This CDR3 region has 16 residues. After removal of 1 base from V and 5 bases from J, the junction contained 9 bases not matched to a gene. Germline CDR1 and CDR2: SGHAT and FQNNGV. CDR3 in DNA: TGTGCCAGCAGCTTAGTTCTGACAGGGGTCATTGAGACCCAGTACTTC. This encodes CASSLVLTGVIETQYF.

This clone was seen more than once but under ten times. V and J are TRBV28 and TRBJ1-1; D remains unclear. V was trimmed by 5 bases and J by 3 bases, leaving 7 bases between them. The CDR3 totals 12 residues. Per germline, CDR1 MDHEN and CDR2 SYDVKM. CDR3 nucleotides: TGTGCCAGCAGTGCCACAGACACTGAAGCTTTCTTT. It is translated as CASSATDTEAFF.

On this clone: At one boundary the junction diverges from the germline segment, which might be a read error. This sample includes further DNA sequences coding for the same CDR3. The rearrangement links TRBV28 to TRBJ1-2; TRBD1 aligns across 7 bases. The CDR3 contains 16 residues. The germline CDR1 and CDR2 sequences are MDHEN and SYDVKM. The CDR3, as DNA: TGTGCCAGCAGTCCTAGGGGGCAGGGAGCAAACTATGGTTACACCTTC. Encoded protein: CASSPRGQGANYGYTF.